This T cell receptor beta chain was identified during a study of shared clonotypes between healthy human individuals. This clone was observed many times. Other DNA sequences of this sample code for an identical CDR3. Nashville, Tennessee was home to all donors, each a Caucasian adult. Several immunoSEQ plates held equal portions of the genomic DNA taken from each subset. On ten immunoSEQ deep assay plates, unsorted PBMC DNA was sequenced. Sequenced by immunoSEQ multiplex PCR; TCRdb stores in-frame clones only, minus some. Of roughly 500,000 clones in the sample, 76% were seen once. The V end lost 6 bases, the J end lost 4 bases, and 8 bases lay between the germline ends. The CDR3 runs 12 residues. CDR1 and CDR2 (germline): SNHLY, FYNNEI.

The clonotype was recovered from a woman aged 35 to 49 in good health. Some clones in this sample may be carry-over from other donors' samples. The J gene is TRBJ2-3, the V gene TRBV2; no clear D. Material: PBMCs. The CDR3 DNA follows: TGTGCCAGCAGGGGCGAGGCAGATACGCAGTATTTT. Translation: CASRGEADTQYF.